This T cell receptor (beta chain) is drawn from a study of OX40 agonist ivuxolimab in advanced cancers. Findings and limits, study-wide: Dose levels from 0.1 to 3.0 mg/kg saw CD4+ and CD8+ blood T cells expand clonally by week 6.

As for this clone: As yet, its antigen is unknown.

The assay was immunoSEQ multiplex PCR, and TCRdb's table has in-frame clones only and misses some. The sample shows about 20,000 clones, about 86% of them seen only once. V shed 0 bases and J 6 bases; nucleotides not matched to a gene: 7. The germline CDR1 and CDR2 sequences are LGHNA and YSLEER. CDR3 length equals 15 residues. The origin of this receptor is an adult with an advanced solid tumor such as melanoma, head and neck, liver or kidney cancer. The sample here was CD4+ or CD8+ T cells sorted from blood, taken in a trial of the OX40 agonist ivuxolimab. The chain employs TRBV4-3 and TRBJ1-2; 7 nucleotides line up with TRBD1. CDR3 nucleotides: TGCGCCAGCAGCCAAGACTCGCCAGGGGGAGATGGCTACACCTTC. This gives the protein CASSQDSPGGDGYTF.